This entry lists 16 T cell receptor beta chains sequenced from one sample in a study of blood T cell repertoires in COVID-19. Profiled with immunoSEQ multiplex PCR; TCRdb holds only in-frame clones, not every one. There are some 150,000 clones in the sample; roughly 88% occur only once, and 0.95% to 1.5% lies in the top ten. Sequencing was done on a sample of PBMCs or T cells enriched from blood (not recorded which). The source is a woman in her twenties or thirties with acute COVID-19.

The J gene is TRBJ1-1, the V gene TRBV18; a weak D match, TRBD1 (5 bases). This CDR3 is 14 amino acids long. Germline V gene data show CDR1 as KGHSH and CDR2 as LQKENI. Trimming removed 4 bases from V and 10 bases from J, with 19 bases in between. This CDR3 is CASSLGGEGDGAFF. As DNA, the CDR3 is TGTGCCAGCTCACTGGGAGGGGAGGGAGACGGAGCTTTCTTT.

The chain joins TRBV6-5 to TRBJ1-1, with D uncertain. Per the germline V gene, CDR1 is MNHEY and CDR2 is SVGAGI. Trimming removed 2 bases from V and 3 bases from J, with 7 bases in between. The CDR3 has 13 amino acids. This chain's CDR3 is CASSYGTYTEAFF. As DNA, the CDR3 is TGTGCCAGCAGTTACGGCACGTACACTGAAGCTTTCTTT.

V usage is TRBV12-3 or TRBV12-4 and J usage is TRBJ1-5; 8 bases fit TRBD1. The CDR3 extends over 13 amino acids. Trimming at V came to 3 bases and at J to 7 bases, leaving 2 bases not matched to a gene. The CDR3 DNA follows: TGTGCCAGCAGTTTTGACAGGGGACAGCCCCAGCATTTT. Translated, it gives CASSFDRGQPQHF.

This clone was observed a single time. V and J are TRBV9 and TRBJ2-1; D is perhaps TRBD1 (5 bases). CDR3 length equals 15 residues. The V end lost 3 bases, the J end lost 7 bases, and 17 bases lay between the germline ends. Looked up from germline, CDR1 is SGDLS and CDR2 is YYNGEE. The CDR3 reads CASSATQVYGNEQFF. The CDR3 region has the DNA TGTGCCAGCAGCGCAACACAGGTTTATGGAAATGAGCAGTTCTTC. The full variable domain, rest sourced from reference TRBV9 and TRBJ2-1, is DSGVTQTPKHLITATGQRVTLRCSPRSGDLSVYWYQQSLDQGLQFLIQYYNGEERAKGNILERFSAQQFPDLHSELNLSSLELGDSALYFCASSATQVYGNEQFFGPGTRLTVL.

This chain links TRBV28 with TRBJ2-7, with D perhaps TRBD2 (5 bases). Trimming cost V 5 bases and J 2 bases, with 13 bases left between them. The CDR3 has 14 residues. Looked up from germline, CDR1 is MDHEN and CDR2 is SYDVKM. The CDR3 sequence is CASSRADTTYEQYF. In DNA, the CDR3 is TGTGCCAGCAGTCGAGCGGATACTACCTACGAGCAGTACTTC. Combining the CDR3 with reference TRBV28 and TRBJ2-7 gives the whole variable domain DVKVTQSSRYLVKRTGEKVFLECVQDMDHENMFWYRQDPGLGLRLIYFSYDVKMKEKGDIPEGYSVSREKKERFSLILESASTNQTSMYLCASSRADTTYEQYFGPGTRLTVT.

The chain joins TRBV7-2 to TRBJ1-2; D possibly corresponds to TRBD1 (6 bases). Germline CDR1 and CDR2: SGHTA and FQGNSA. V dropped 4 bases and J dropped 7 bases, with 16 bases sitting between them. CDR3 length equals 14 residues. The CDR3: CASSSTVGAFGYTF. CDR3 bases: TGTGCCAGCAGCTCCACGGTGGGGGCGTTTGGCTACACCTTC.

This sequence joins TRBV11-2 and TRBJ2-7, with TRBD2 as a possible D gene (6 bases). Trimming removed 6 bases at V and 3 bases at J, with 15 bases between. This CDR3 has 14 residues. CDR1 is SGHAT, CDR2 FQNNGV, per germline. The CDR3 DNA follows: TGTGCCAGCAGACCGGTGGGGGGACTCTACGAGCAGTACTTC. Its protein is CASRPVGGLYEQYF. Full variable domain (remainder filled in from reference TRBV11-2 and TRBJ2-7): EAGVAQSPRYKIIEKRQSVAFWCNPISGHATLYWYQQILGQGPKLLIQFQNNGVVDDSQLPKDRFSAERLKGVDSTLKIQPAKLEDSAVYLCASRPVGGLYEQYFGPGTRLTVT.

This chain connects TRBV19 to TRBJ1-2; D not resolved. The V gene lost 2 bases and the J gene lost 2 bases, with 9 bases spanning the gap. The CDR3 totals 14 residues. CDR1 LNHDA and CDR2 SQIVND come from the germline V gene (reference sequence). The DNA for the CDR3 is TGTGCCAGTAGTATATCTCGGGTCAACTATGGCTACACCTTC. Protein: CASSISRVNYGYTF.

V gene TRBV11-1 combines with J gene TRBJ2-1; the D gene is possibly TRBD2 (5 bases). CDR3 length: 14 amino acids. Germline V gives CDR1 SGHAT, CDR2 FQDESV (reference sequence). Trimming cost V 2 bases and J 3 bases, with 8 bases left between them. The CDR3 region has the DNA TGTGCCAGCAGCTTAAGAGGGAACTACAATGAGCAGTTCTTC. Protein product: CASSLRGNYNEQFF. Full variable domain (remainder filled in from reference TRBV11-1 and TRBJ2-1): EAEVAQSPRYKITEKSQAVAFWCDPISGHATLYWYRQILGQGPELLVQFQDESVVDDSQLPKDRFSAERLKGVDSTLKIQPAELGDSAMYLCASSLRGNYNEQFFGPGTRLTVL.

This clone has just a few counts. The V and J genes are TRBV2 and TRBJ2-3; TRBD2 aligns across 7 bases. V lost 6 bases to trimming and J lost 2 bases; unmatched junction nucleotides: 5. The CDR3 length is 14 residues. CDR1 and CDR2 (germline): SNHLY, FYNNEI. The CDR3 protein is CASRPSGFTDTQYF. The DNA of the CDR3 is TGTGCCAGCAGGCCTAGCGGATTCACAGATACGCAGTATTTT.

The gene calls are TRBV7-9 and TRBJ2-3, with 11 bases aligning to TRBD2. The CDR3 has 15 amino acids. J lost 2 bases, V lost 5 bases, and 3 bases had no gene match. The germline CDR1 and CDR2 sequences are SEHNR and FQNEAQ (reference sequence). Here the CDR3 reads CASSILAGVTDTQYF. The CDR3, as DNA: TGTGCCAGCAGCATACTAGCGGGAGTCACAGATACGCAGTATTTT.

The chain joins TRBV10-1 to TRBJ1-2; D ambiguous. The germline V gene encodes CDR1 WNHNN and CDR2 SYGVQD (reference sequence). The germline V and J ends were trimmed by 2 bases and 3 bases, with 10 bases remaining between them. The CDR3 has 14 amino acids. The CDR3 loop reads CASSEGGRHYGYTF. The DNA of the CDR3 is TGCGCCAGCAGTGAGGGAGGCAGGCACTATGGCTACACCTTC.

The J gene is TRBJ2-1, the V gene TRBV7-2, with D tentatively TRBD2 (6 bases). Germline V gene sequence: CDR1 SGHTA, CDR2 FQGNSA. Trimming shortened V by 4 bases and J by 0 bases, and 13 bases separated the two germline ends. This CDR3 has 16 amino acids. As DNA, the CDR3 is TGTGCCAGCAGCTCCCGACTAGATAGCTCCTACAATGAGCAGTTCTTC. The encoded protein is CASSSRLDSSYNEQFF. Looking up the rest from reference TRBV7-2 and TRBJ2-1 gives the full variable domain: GAGVSQSPSNKVTEKGKDVELRCDPISGHTALYWYRQSLGQGLEFLIYFQGNSAPDKSGLPSDRFSAERTGGSVSTLTIQRTQQEDSAVYLCASSSRLDSSYNEQFFGPGTRLTVL.

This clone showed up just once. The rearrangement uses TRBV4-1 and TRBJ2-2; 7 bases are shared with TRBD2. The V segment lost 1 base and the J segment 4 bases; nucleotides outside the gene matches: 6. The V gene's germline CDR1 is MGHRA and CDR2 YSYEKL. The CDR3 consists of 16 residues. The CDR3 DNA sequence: TGCGCCAGCAGCCAAGGAGGGAGGGCCGTCACCGGGGAGCTGTTTTTT. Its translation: CASSQGGRAVTGELFF.

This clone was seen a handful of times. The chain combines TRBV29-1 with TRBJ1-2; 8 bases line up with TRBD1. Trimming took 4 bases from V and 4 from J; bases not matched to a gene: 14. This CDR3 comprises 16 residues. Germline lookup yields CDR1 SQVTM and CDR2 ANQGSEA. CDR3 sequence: CSVAQETGASGYGYTF. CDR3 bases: TGCAGCGTTGCCCAAGAGACAGGGGCGTCTGGCTATGGCTACACCTTC.

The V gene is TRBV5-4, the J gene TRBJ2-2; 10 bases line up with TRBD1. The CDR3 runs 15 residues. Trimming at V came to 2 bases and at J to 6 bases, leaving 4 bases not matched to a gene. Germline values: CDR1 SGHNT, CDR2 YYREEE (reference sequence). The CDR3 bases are TGTGCCAGCAGCTTACCGGGACAGGGGTCCGGGGAGCTGTTTTTT. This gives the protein CASSLPGQGSGELFF.